These T cell receptor beta chains were read from a single sample in a study of control samples from healthy donors and cancer patients. Method: immunoSEQ multiplex PCR; TCRdb's copy keeps in-frame clones and lacks some. The sample holds fewer than 250,000 clones, roughly nine tenths seen once. The sample taken for sequencing was blood. These receptors originate from a young man in good health. The CDR3 runs from the conserved cysteine through the conserved F or W. Each record gives: clone size, D gene, CDR3 length, V gene, J gene, CDR3 protein, CDR3 DNA. A D gene is named only where the DNA matches it firmly. Clone size is stated in some rows and not others, as once, few, many or a class when expanded.

abundance: NA
d_gene: NA
len: 14
v_gene: TRBV6-5
j_gene: TRBJ1-5
CDR3aa: CASISNLGNQPQHF
CDR3nt: TGTGCCAGCATTTCGAATCTTGGGAATCAGCCCCAGCATTTT

abundance: NA
d_gene: NA
len: 13
v_gene: TRBV30
j_gene: TRBJ1-2
CDR3aa: CAWSPGRMYGYTF
CDR3nt: TGTGCCTGGAGCCCGGGACGCATGTATGGCTACACCTTC

abundance: NA
d_gene: TRBD2
len: 13
v_gene: TRBV29-1
j_gene: TRBJ2-3
CDR3aa: CSVEGREGDTQYF
CDR3nt: TGCAGCGTTGAGGGCAGGGAGGGAGATACGCAGTATTTT

abundance: NA
d_gene: TRBD1
len: 18
v_gene: TRBV19
j_gene: TRBJ1-5
CDR3aa: CASSSGTGLTIRNQPQHF
CDR3nt: TGTGCCAGTAGTAGCGGGACAGGTCTGACGATACGCAATCAGCCCCAGCATTTT

abundance: NA
d_gene: TRBD1
len: 16
v_gene: TRBV11-3
j_gene: TRBJ1-5
CDR3aa: CASSITGVKGNQPQHF
CDR3nt: TGTGCCAGCAGCATAACAGGGGTCAAGGGCAATCAGCCCCAGCATTTT

abundance: NA
d_gene: TRBD2
len: 15
v_gene: TRBV5-1
j_gene: TRBJ2-1
CDR3aa: CASSLVSGGGNEQFF
CDR3nt: TGCGCCAGCAGCTTGGTTTCGGGGGGAGGCAATGAGCAGTTCTTC

abundance: NA
d_gene: TRBD1
len: 13
v_gene: TRBV6-6
j_gene: TRBJ1-1
CDR3aa: CASSLQGRTEAFF
CDR3nt: TGTGCCAGCAGTTTACAGGGGAGGACTGAAGCTTTCTTT

abundance: once
d_gene: TRBD1
len: 14
v_gene: TRBV7-9
j_gene: TRBJ1-4
CDR3aa: CASSEGQANEKLFF
CDR3nt: TGTGCCAGCAGCGAGGGACAGGCTAATGAAAAACTGTTTTTT

abundance: NA
d_gene: TRBD2
len: 16
v_gene: TRBV10-3
j_gene: TRBJ2-1
CDR3aa: CAISESSGGRVGEQFF
CDR3nt: TGTGCCATCAGTGAGTCGAGCGGGGGGCGGGTAGGCGAGCAGTTCTTC

abundance: NA
d_gene: NA
len: 14
v_gene: TRBV10-3
j_gene: TRBJ2-3
CDR3aa: CAISDRASTDTQYF
CDR3nt: TGTGCCATCAGTGACAGGGCTAGCACAGATACGCAGTATTTT

abundance: NA
d_gene: NA
len: 14
v_gene: TRBV7-9
j_gene: TRBJ2-5
CDR3aa: CASSLKDSKETQYF
CDR3nt: TGTGCCAGCAGCTTAAAGGACAGCAAAGAGACCCAGTACTTC

abundance: NA
d_gene: NA
len: 17
v_gene: TRBV30
j_gene: TRBJ2-1
CDR3aa: CAWSVQTVSPGDNEQFF
CDR3nt: TGTGCCTGGAGTGTTCAAACAGTTAGTCCTGGGGACAATGAGCAGTTCTTC

abundance: NA
d_gene: TRBD1
len: 14
v_gene: TRBV7-9
j_gene: TRBJ2-7
CDR3aa: CASSSRRTGSEQYF
CDR3nt: TGTGCCAGCAGCTCCCGGCGGACAGGGTCCGAGCAGTACTTC

abundance: NA
d_gene: NA
len: 14
v_gene: TRBV15
j_gene: TRBJ2-5
CDR3aa: CATSRGGYEETQYF
CDR3nt: TGTGCCACCAGCAGAGGCGGATATGAAGAGACCCAGTACTTC

abundance: NA
d_gene: NA
len: 14
v_gene: TRBV2
j_gene: TRBJ2-1
CDR3aa: CASRPTGLSNEQFF
CDR3nt: TGTGCCAGCAGACCCACTGGACTCTCCAATGAGCAGTTCTTC

abundance: NA
d_gene: NA
len: 13
v_gene: TRBV12-3/TRBV12-4
j_gene: TRBJ1-1
CDR3aa: CANSGKVNTEAFF
CDR3nt: TGTGCCAACTCAGGGAAGGTGAACACTGAAGCTTTCTTT

abundance: NA
d_gene: NA
len: 14
v_gene: TRBV5-1
j_gene: TRBJ1-1
CDR3aa: CASLAGNSNTEAFF
CDR3nt: TGCGCCAGTCTCGCAGGAAACTCAAACACTGAAGCTTTCTTT

abundance: NA
d_gene: NA
len: 12
v_gene: TRBV6-2/TRBV6-3
j_gene: TRBJ2-5
CDR3aa: CASSVLGETQYF
CDR3nt: TGTGCCAGCAGTGTTCTCGGGGAGACCCAGTACTTC

abundance: NA
d_gene: TRBD2
len: 15
v_gene: TRBV3-1/TRBV3-2
j_gene: TRBJ2-2
CDR3aa: CASRLGTNKAGELFF
CDR3nt: TGTGCCAGCAGACTTGGGACTAATAAGGCCGGGGAGCTGTTTTTT

abundance: NA
d_gene: NA
len: 14
v_gene: TRBV7-2
j_gene: TRBJ1-6
CDR3aa: CASSPNGPGSPLHF
CDR3nt: TGTGCCAGCAGCCCGAACGGTCCCGGATCACCCCTCCACTTT

abundance: NA
d_gene: NA
len: 13
v_gene: TRBV25-1
j_gene: TRBJ2-3
CDR3aa: CASSELDTDTQYF
CDR3nt: TGTGCCAGCAGTGAGCTGGACACAGATACGCAGTATTTT

abundance: NA
d_gene: NA
len: 15
v_gene: TRBV4-1
j_gene: TRBJ1-5
CDR3aa: CASSQQPGNNQPQHF
CDR3nt: TGCGCCAGCAGCCAGCAGCCGGGGAACAATCAGCCCCAGCATTTT

abundance: NA
d_gene: TRBD1
len: 15
v_gene: TRBV19
j_gene: TRBJ1-6
CDR3aa: CASSLMTGRNSPLHF
CDR3nt: TGTGCCAGTAGTCTAATGACAGGGCGTAATTCACCCCTCCACTTT

abundance: NA
d_gene: NA
len: 14
v_gene: TRBV3-1/TRBV3-2
j_gene: TRBJ1-1
CDR3aa: CASSQVGSKTEAFF
CDR3nt: TGTGCCAGCAGCCAAGTCGGAAGTAAAACTGAAGCTTTCTTT

abundance: NA
d_gene: NA
len: 12
v_gene: TRBV11-2
j_gene: TRBJ1-5
CDR3aa: CASSFGNQPQHF
CDR3nt: TGTGCCAGCAGTTTTGGCAATCAGCCCCAGCATTTT

abundance: NA
d_gene: NA
len: 14
v_gene: TRBV5-6
j_gene: TRBJ2-7
CDR3aa: CASSLTNPSGEQYF
CDR3nt: TGTGCCAGCAGCTTGACGAACCCCTCGGGCGAGCAGTACTTC

abundance: NA
d_gene: TRBD2
len: 16
v_gene: TRBV11-2
j_gene: TRBJ2-7
CDR3aa: CASRDRRLAGTHEQYF
CDR3nt: TGTGCCAGCAGGGACCGCCGACTAGCGGGGACCCACGAGCAGTACTTC

abundance: NA
d_gene: NA
len: 15
v_gene: TRBV6-5
j_gene: TRBJ1-2
CDR3aa: CASSYGYLGVDGYTF
CDR3nt: TGTGCCAGCAGTTACGGATACTTGGGAGTCGATGGCTACACCTTC

abundance: NA
d_gene: NA
len: 14
v_gene: TRBV4-1
j_gene: TRBJ1-2
CDR3aa: CASSQDRQNYGYTF
CDR3nt: TGCGCCAGCAGCCAAGATCGGCAGAACTATGGCTACACCTTC

abundance: NA
d_gene: TRBD1
len: 15
v_gene: TRBV9
j_gene: TRBJ2-6
CDR3aa: CASSGQGVGANVLTF
CDR3nt: TGTGCCAGCAGCGGACAGGGTGTCGGGGCCAACGTCCTGACTTTC

abundance: NA
d_gene: TRBD1
len: 13
v_gene: TRBV6-6
j_gene: TRBJ1-5
CDR3aa: CASSEGARQPQHF
CDR3nt: TGTGCCAGCAGTGAGGGGGCAAGGCAGCCCCAGCATTTT

abundance: NA
d_gene: TRBD2
len: 15
v_gene: TRBV3-1/TRBV3-2
j_gene: TRBJ2-2
CDR3aa: CASSRTSGGAGELFF
CDR3nt: TGTGCCAGCAGTCGGACTAGCGGGGGGGCCGGGGAGCTGTTTTTT

abundance: NA
d_gene: TRBD1
len: 15
v_gene: TRBV7-2
j_gene: TRBJ2-7
CDR3aa: CASSPGQGPSYEQYF
CDR3nt: TGTGCCAGCAGCCCAGGACAGGGGCCCTCCTACGAGCAGTACTTC

abundance: NA
d_gene: NA
len: 15
v_gene: TRBV9
j_gene: TRBJ1-1
CDR3aa: CASSADAVYYTEAFF
CDR3nt: TGTGCCAGCAGCGCAGACGCAGTATATTACACTGAAGCTTTCTTT

abundance: NA
d_gene: NA
len: 17
v_gene: TRBV24-1
j_gene: TRBJ2-1
CDR3aa: CATSDSRASSSYNEQFF
CDR3nt: TGTGCCACCAGTGACTCCCGGGCCTCGAGCTCCTACAATGAGCAGTTCTTC

abundance: NA
d_gene: NA
len: 14
v_gene: TRBV13
j_gene: TRBJ2-1
CDR3aa: CASSLPLASNEQFF
CDR3nt: TGTGCCAGCAGCTTACCCCTAGCTTCCAATGAGCAGTTCTTC

abundance: NA
d_gene: TRBD1
len: 15
v_gene: TRBV5-5
j_gene: TRBJ1-6
CDR3aa: CASSPDRGQSSPLHF
CDR3nt: TGTGCCAGCAGCCCCGACAGGGGGCAGAGTTCACCCCTCCACTTT

abundance: NA
d_gene: NA
len: 14
v_gene: TRBV6-6
j_gene: TRBJ1-5
CDR3aa: CASLEGYSNQPQHF
CDR3nt: TGTGCCAGTCTGGAGGGGTATAGCAATCAGCCCCAGCATTTT

abundance: NA
d_gene: NA
len: 14
v_gene: TRBV19
j_gene: TRBJ1-6
CDR3aa: CASRSGIAYSPLHF
CDR3nt: TGTGCCAGTAGGTCCGGCATCGCCTACTCACCCCTCCACTTT

abundance: NA
d_gene: TRBD2
len: 14
v_gene: TRBV19
j_gene: TRBJ2-7
CDR3aa: CASSGLAGVYEQYF
CDR3nt: TGTGCCAGTAGCGGACTAGCGGGGGTCTACGAGCAGTACTTC

abundance: NA
d_gene: NA
len: 12
v_gene: TRBV5-5
j_gene: TRBJ1-1
CDR3aa: CASSSRGTEAFF
CDR3nt: TGTGCCAGCAGTTCCCGGGGGACTGAAGCTTTCTTT

abundance: NA
d_gene: TRBD2
len: 15
v_gene: TRBV5-1
j_gene: TRBJ2-3
CDR3aa: CASSSWGGGGDTQYF
CDR3nt: TGCGCCAGCAGCTCTTGGGGCGGGGGAGGAGATACGCAGTATTTT

abundance: once
d_gene: TRBD2
len: 17
v_gene: TRBV19
j_gene: TRBJ2-1
CDR3aa: CASSIQGRGVSYNEQFF
CDR3nt: TGTGCCAGTAGTATACAGGGGCGGGGGGTCTCCTACAATGAGCAGTTCTTC

abundance: NA
d_gene: NA
len: 15
v_gene: TRBV4-1
j_gene: TRBJ1-5
CDR3aa: CASSQGPDFNQPQHF
CDR3nt: TGCGCCAGCAGCCAGGGGCCGGATTTTAATCAGCCCCAGCATTTT

abundance: few
d_gene: TRBD1
len: 16
v_gene: TRBV30
j_gene: TRBJ1-3
CDR3aa: CAWSVWRGPSGNTIYF
CDR3nt: TGTGCCTGGAGTGTCTGGAGGGGGCCGTCTGGAAACACCATATATTTT

abundance: NA
d_gene: NA
len: 15
v_gene: TRBV5-4
j_gene: TRBJ2-1
CDR3aa: CASSLVGSSYNEQFF
CDR3nt: TGTGCCAGCAGCTTGGTGGGGAGCTCCTACAATGAGCAGTTCTTC

abundance: NA
d_gene: NA
len: 12
v_gene: TRBV5-6
j_gene: TRBJ1-5
CDR3aa: CASSYRDQPQHF
CDR3nt: TGTGCCAGCAGCTACAGGGATCAGCCCCAGCATTTT

abundance: NA
d_gene: NA
len: 15
v_gene: TRBV7-9
j_gene: TRBJ1-4
CDR3aa: CASSLVSGGNEKLFF
CDR3nt: TGTGCCAGCAGCTTAGTGTCAGGAGGTAATGAAAAACTGTTTTTT

abundance: NA
d_gene: TRBD1
len: 14
v_gene: TRBV24-1
j_gene: TRBJ1-2
CDR3aa: CATSDPDRVDGYTF
CDR3nt: TGTGCCACCAGTGACCCTGACAGGGTGGATGGCTACACCTTC